This T cell receptor (beta chain) was found in a study of cytomegalovirus exposure and HLA in healthy donors. It was with 60 Vbeta and 13 Jbeta primers that the PCR ran. Profiling relied on immunoSEQ multiplex PCR, and the TCRdb table lists in-frame clones only, not all of them. The table has around 20,000 clones, about four fifths seen once. With respect to this clone: Its antigen is currently unknown.

Study outcomes and limitations: The authors listed some 150 TCR beta chains as cytomegalovirus-associated. The authors later found TCR association rates varying by HLA locus, with DRB1 most and HLA-C fewest. Researchers reported in a later analysis that common viral pathogens appeared linked to several top clusters. Donors belonging to an Asian-associated ancestry cluster reportedly showed fewer N-insertions in productive TCRs than the roughly 680-donor mean, according to what a later analysis found.

The origin of this receptor is a human donor in good health. The specimen sequenced was PBMCs.

The CDR3 DNA is TGTGCCTGGAGTGTCACAGGAGATACGCAGTATTTT. Translated: CAWSVTGDTQYF. V gene TRBV30 combines with J gene TRBJ2-3; possibly TRBD1 for D (5 bases). V lost 0 bases, J lost 5 bases, and 6 bases lay in between. Germline V gene lookup returns CDR1 GTSNPN and CDR2 SVGIG (reference sequence). This CDR3 has 12 residues.